The subject of this entry is one TCR beta chain. Its antigen is unidentified. The entry originates in a study of cytomegalovirus exposure and HLA in healthy donors. Study-wide results and caveats: While the bulk of TCR sequences proved rare, some public TCRs turned up in many donors. An analysis done earlier found most TCR beta V segments productive about 90% or about 30% of the time. In vitro work confirmed that a few CMV-associated chains recognize CMV antigens.

The CDR3 consists of 20 residues. Germline V gives CDR1 LNHNV, CDR2 YYDKDF (reference sequence). Between the trimmed V and J ends, which lost 4 bases and 7 bases, there was a span of 32 bases. Primers included in the PCR were 60 Vbeta and 13 Jbeta primers. Data came from immunoSEQ multiplex PCR; TCRdb stores just in-frame clones and leaves some out. The sample records roughly 110,000 clones, roughly 82% being singletons. This chain joins TRBV15 and TRBJ2-1, with D perhaps matching TRBD2 (7 bases). This TCR derives from a man in his thirties or forties in good health and CMV-seropositive. Sequenced: PBMCs. CDR3 in amino acids: CATSTIPGASGGGIVNEQFF. The CDR3, as DNA: TGTGCCACCAGCACAATCCCAGGGGCTAGCGGAGGGGGTATAGTAAATGAGCAGTTCTTC.